This T cell receptor (beta chain) is drawn from a study of blood T cell repertoires in COVID-19. About the study: Some COVID-19 samples were acute and others convalescent; all came from the United States, Italy and Spain. PBMCs, B-cell-depleted T cells, or T cells provided the cDNA or gDNA that made up the material.

With 5 bases clipped from V and 5 bases from J, the junction kept 6 bases outside the gene matches. There are 13 residues in the CDR3. Germline V CDR1 and CDR2: SEHNR, FQNEAQ (reference sequence). In the study's own analysis: It was from reference gene primer amplification that nucleated cell counts were estimated. The table came from immunoSEQ multiplex PCR; TCRdb's copy has only in-frame clones and leaves some out. For V, J and clone size, that table is used; D and trimming come from the DNA. The data show about 59,000 clones, roughly 85% seen once. This TCR was sampled from a human donor in a cohort sampled during active COVID-19. Sequencing was done on a sample of peripheral blood. V usage is TRBV7-9 and J usage is TRBJ2-7, with 7 bases matching TRBD2. The CDR3 spells CASSGRGINEQYF. In DNA form, the CDR3 reads TGTGCCAGCAGCGGGCGGGGGATCAACGAGCAGTACTTC.